The sequence of this TCR beta chain was determined in a study of circulating and synovial CD4+ cells in juvenile arthritis. Points from the study as a whole: Diversity here was lower than in bulk blood CD4 cells. CPL versus bulk CD4 samples: T cell genome counts differed by at least an order of magnitude.

Points on this clone: Its antigen is not known.

The repertoire was sequenced with immunoSEQ multiplex PCR; TCRdb's copy has only in-frame clones and lacks some. This table holds about 1,800 clones, 80% to 95% found once. The CDR3 covers 15 residues. In germline, CDR1 is SGHDT, CDR2 YYEEEE. V lost 5 bases and J lost 7, with 18 bases in between. Cells were sorted as HLA-DR+CD14-CD3+CD4+CD25low/- from PBMCs. The specimen was HLA-DR+ CD4+ T cells from blood. Subset noted: circulating pathogenic-like lymphocytes, sorted as HLA-DR+CD14-CD3+CD4+CD25low/- blood T cells. This rearrangement joins TRBV5-6 to TRBJ1-4; a weak D match, TRBD1 (5 bases). This TCR derives from a human patient with juvenile idiopathic arthritis. Some clones in this sample may be carry-over from other donors' samples. CDR3 in amino acids: CASSRREGKGEKLFF. In nucleotides, the CDR3 is TGTGCCAGCAGTCGGCGGGAGGGGAAGGGTGAAAAACTGTTTTTT. The full variable domain, its missing parts supplied by reference TRBV5-6 and TRBJ1-4, is DAGVTQSPTHLIKTRGQQVTLRCSPKSGHDTVSWYQQALGQGPQFIFQYYEEEERQRGNFPDRFSGHQFPNYSSELNVNALLLGDSALYLCASSRREGKGEKLFFGSGTQLSVL.